Below are 5 T cell receptor beta chains sequenced from a single sample in a study of T cells in tuberculosis. Produced via immunoSEQ multiplex PCR; TCRdb's table is partial and in-frame only. The data contain approximately 58,000 clones, nearly 90% of them singletons. Thawed, overnight-rested PBMC were stained with GMM-loaded CD1B tetramer, viability dye and anti-CD3, then sorted. CD1B tetramers were loaded with Rhodococcus equi-derived C32 glucose monomycolate. Input material: CD1b-GMM tetramer-negative cells sorted from PBMCs. These receptors were taken from an adult woman with latent tuberculosis.

J is TRBJ2-3 and V is TRBV9, with 7 nucleotides matching TRBD2. The CDR3 totals 22 residues. Looked up from germline, CDR1 is SGDLS and CDR2 is YYNGEE. V was pared by 0 bases and J by 4 bases, with 26 bases of the junction left unmatched. CDR3 sequence reads: CASSVGTLTGGGGRLTADTQYF. CDR3 DNA sequence: TGTGCCAGCAGCGTAGGGACCTTGACGGGAGGAGGAGGCCGACTCACAGCAGATACGCAGTATTTT.

The chain carries TRBV7-2 and TRBJ2-7; 8 bases are a match to TRBD2. This CDR3 comprises 15 residues. Germline V CDR1 and CDR2: SGHTA, FQGNSA. With 2 bases clipped from V and 7 bases from J, the junction kept 10 bases outside the gene matches. CDR3 in DNA: TGTGCCAGCAGCTTAATTCGGGAGGGCCTTGGGGAGCAGTACTTC. It is translated as CASSLIREGLGEQYF. Based on the CDR3 plus reference TRBV7-2 and TRBJ2-7, the full variable domain is GAGVSQSPSNKVTEKGKDVELRCDPISGHTALYWYRQSLGQGLEFLIYFQGNSAPDKSGLPSDRFSAERTGGSVSTLTIQRTQQEDSAVYLCASSLIREGLGEQYFGPGTRLTVT.

The chain couples TRBV7-9 to TRBJ1-1, with D possibly matching TRBD1 (5 bases). The germline V gene encodes CDR1 SEHNR and CDR2 FQNEAQ (reference sequence). The CDR3 loop spans 16 amino acids. V was pared by 9 bases and J by 0 bases, with 20 bases between. The CDR3: CASKPQGNLMNTEAFF. The CDR3 DNA sequence: TGTGCCAGTAAACCCCAGGGAAATCTTATGAACACTGAAGCTTTCTTT.

The chain is built from TRBV18 and TRBJ1-1, with 7 bases aligning to TRBD1. In germline, CDR1 is KGHSH, CDR2 LQKENI. V lost 3 bases, J lost 0 bases, and 10 bases stayed unmatched. The CDR3 loop spans 17 amino acids. CDR3 sequence reads: CASSPWAGRGLNTEAFF. In DNA, the CDR3 is TGTGCCAGCTCACCTTGGGCGGGCAGGGGGTTGAACACTGAAGCTTTCTTT.

This clone was counted a single time. This chain links TRBV10-1 with TRBJ1-2; TRBD1 matches at 8 bases. CDR3 length equals 16 residues. Germline loops: CDR1 WNHNN, CDR2 SYGVQD (reference sequence). After removal of 0 bases from V and 8 bases from J, the junction contained 11 bases not matched to a gene. The CDR3 reads CASSESRDGQGGGYTF. DNA of the CDR3: TGCGCCAGCAGTGAGTCGCGGGATGGACAGGGAGGCGGCTACACCTTC.